The 20 T cell receptor beta chains below come from one sample, sequenced in a study of blood T cells in healthy people across ages. For the second PCR, which ran for 7 to 11 cycles, a sample-barcoded 5' primer and a J-beta primer mix were used. TCRdb re-derived calls from the 5' RACE reads in MiXCR, one entry per CDR3 protein. The sample carries around 900,000 distinct CDR3 sequences, roughly half recorded once. The sequencing input was blood. The origin of the receptors is a woman in her sixties in good health.

The chain uses TRBV3-1 and TRBJ2-1; no clear D gene. The V end was cut by 4 bases, the J end by 4 bases, with 8 bases between. Per germline, CDR1 LGHDT and CDR2 YNNKEL (reference sequence). CDR3 length equals 13 residues. The CDR3 DNA is TGTGCCAGCAGCCCGGGTCATTACAATGAGCAGTTCTTC. It codes for CASSPGHYNEQFF.

The chain employs TRBV5-1 and TRBJ2-1; 9 positions match TRBD1. This CDR3 spans 14 amino acids. Germline CDR1 reads SGHRS; CDR2 reads YFSETQ. V lost 4 bases to trimming and J lost 9 bases; unmatched junction nucleotides: 8. CDR3 in DNA: TGCGCCAGCAGCCTGGGACAGGGCCCCCCTGAGCAGTTCTTC. Protein sequence: CASSLGQGPPEQFF.

V is TRBV2 and J is TRBJ2-3, with D unclear. This CDR3 region has 15 residues. With 0 bases removed from V and 0 bases from J, the gap between germline ends came to 7 bases. Germline assignment: CDR1 SNHLY and CDR2 FYNNEI. The DNA for the CDR3 is TGTGCCAGCAGTGAAGCGCTTCGTAGCACAGATACGCAGTATTTT. Protein: CASSEALRSTDTQYF.

CDR3 nucleotide sequence: TGCGCCAGCAGTGATTACGGGGGGAGGCAGGGCACTGAAGCTTTCTTT. The encoded protein is CASSDYGGRQGTEAFF. This chain joins TRBV10-2 and TRBJ1-1, with TRBD1 as a possible D gene (5 bases). V gave up 3 bases and J gave up 4 bases, with 18 bases separating them. The CDR3 has 16 amino acids. Germline V gene sequence: CDR1 WSHSY, CDR2 SAAADI.

CDR3 sequence reads: CASSLRSGWGSYEQYF. CDR3 DNA sequence: TGTGCCAGCAGCTTGAGGTCGGGGTGGGGATCCTACGAGCAGTACTTC. This chain uses TRBV5-6 with TRBJ2-7; tentatively, D is TRBD2 (5 bases). The V gene lost 1 base and the J gene lost 1 base, with 15 bases spanning the gap. The CDR3 has 16 amino acids. CDR1 and CDR2 (germline): SGHDT, YYEEEE.

The gene calls are TRBV29-1 and TRBJ1-2; TRBD1 is a possible D gene (6 bases). This CDR3 region has 11 residues. V was clipped by 3 bases and J by 7 bases, with 9 bases between them. Germline assignment: CDR1 SQVTM and CDR2 ANQGSEA. This CDR3 reads CSVEQGFGYTF. In nucleotides, the CDR3 is TGCAGCGTTGAGCAGGGGTTTGGCTACACCTTC.

The chain uses TRBV25-1 and TRBJ2-1; TRBD2 agrees at 8 bases. Germline V gives CDR1 MGHDK, CDR2 SYGVNS. The V segment lost 3 bases and the J segment 6 bases; nucleotides outside the gene matches: 10. This CDR3 has 16 residues. Here the CDR3 DNA reads TGTGCCAGCAGTGATACCCGGGGGGGGCTTGGCAATGAGCAGTTCTTC. Encoded protein: CASSDTRGGLGNEQFF. Using reference TRBV25-1 and TRBJ2-1 for the parts outside the CDR3, the full variable domain is EADIYQTPRYLVIGTGKKITLECSQTMGHDKMYWYQQDPGMELHLIHYSYGVNSTEKGDLSSESTVSRIRTEHFPLTLESARPSHTSQYLCASSDTRGGLGNEQFFGPGTRLTVL.

On this clonotype: At one end, the junction sequence differs from germline, possibly due to a read error. The rearrangement uses TRBV4-3 and TRBJ2-3, with D possibly matching TRBD1 (5 bases). Germline CDR1 is LGHNA and CDR2 is YSLEER. CDR3 length: 13 residues. In DNA, the CDR3 is TGCGCCAGCAGCCAGGACAACACAGAGACGCAGTATTTT. The encoded protein is CASSQDNTETQYF.

In its sample, this clonotype was seen a few times. The rearrangement uses TRBV11-2 and TRBJ2-6, with TRBD1 matching over 8 bases. The CDR3 consists of 21 residues. Looked up from germline, CDR1 is SGHAT and CDR2 is FQNNGV. Trimming at V came to 5 bases and at J to 0 bases, leaving 18 bases not matched to a gene. The chain's CDR3 is CASSPTGVHRRESSGANVLTF. The CDR3 coding sequence is TGTGCCAGCAGCCCGACAGGGGTCCATCGGCGGGAAAGCTCTGGGGCCAACGTCCTGACTTTC.

This clonotype was seen a handful of times. The chain uses TRBV29-1 and TRBJ2-7; 12 nucleotides agree with TRBD1. Germline trimming cut 4 bases from V and 3 bases from J; bases unmatched to any gene: 7. The CDR3 totals 15 residues. Per germline, CDR1 SQVTM and CDR2 ANQGSEA. The DNA of the CDR3 is TGCAGCGTTGTCCCGGGACAGGGGGCGCGCTACGAGCAGTACTTC. Protein product: CSVVPGQGARYEQYF.

This clonotype was seen only a few times. CDR3: CASSLRHSYEQYF. For the CDR3, the DNA is TGTGCCAGCAGCTTAAGACACTCCTACGAGCAGTACTTC. The chain recombines TRBV27 with TRBJ2-7; D is unresolved. CDR1 and CDR2 (germline): MNHEY, SMNVEV (reference sequence). The germline V and J ends were trimmed by 6 bases and 0 bases, with 9 bases remaining between them. The CDR3 extends over 13 amino acids.

This clonotype showed up just a few times. V and J are TRBV4-1 and TRBJ2-1, with TRBD2 as a possible D gene (6 bases). V was clipped by 1 base and J by 8 bases, with 24 bases between them. The CDR3 covers 18 residues. Looked up from germline, CDR1 is MGHRA and CDR2 is YSYEKL. The CDR3 DNA is TGCGCCAGCAGCCAAGCGGGCCTTGGGGGGTCGGGCAGGTATGAGCAGTTCTTC. Translated: CASSQAGLGGSGRYEQFF.

There are a few counts of this clonotype. The chain is built from TRBV12-3 or TRBV12-4 and TRBJ2-5; TRBD1 matches 7 bases. The CDR3 has 13 amino acids. J lost 5 bases, V lost 7 bases, and 7 bases had no gene match. This CDR3 reads CASTKTGMETQYF. The CDR3 coding sequence is TGTGCCAGCACCAAGACAGGGATGGAGACCCAGTACTTC.

This clonotype was counted only a few times. The chain carries TRBV7-9 and TRBJ2-3; the D gene is possibly TRBD2 (6 bases). The CDR3 is 12 residues long. Germline V lookup: CDR1 SEHNR, CDR2 FQNEAQ (reference sequence). V was clipped by 6 bases and J by 4 bases, with 8 bases between them. CDR3 sequence: CASRSGSDTQYF. The CDR3 DNA reads as TGTGCCAGCAGGAGCGGGTCAGATACGCAGTATTTT.

This clonotype was detected only once. The chain carries TRBV20-1 and TRBJ2-3; D is ambiguous. Germline lookup yields CDR1 DFQATT and CDR2 SNEGSKA (reference sequence). CDR3 length: 15 residues. Trimming took 3 bases from V and 4 from J, leaving 17 bases between them. The CDR3 DNA follows: TGCAGTGCTAGTGTCTCAGCGAACGCGGCAGATACGCAGTATTTT. Protein product: CSASVSANAADTQYF.

The chain couples TRBV30 to TRBJ2-3; perhaps TRBD2 as D (5 bases). CDR3 length equals 16 residues. Trimming took 3 bases from V and 7 from J, leaving 23 bases between them. Germline V gives CDR1 GTSNPN, CDR2 SVGIG (reference sequence). The CDR3 loop reads CAWSDVLAAAQYTQYF. DNA for the CDR3: TGTGCCTGGAGCGACGTGCTAGCTGCAGCACAGTATACGCAGTATTTT.

The chain carries TRBV2 and TRBJ1-6, with D hard to call. In germline, CDR1 is SNHLY, CDR2 FYNNEI. Trimming shortened V by 8 bases and J by 5 bases, and 16 bases separated the two germline ends. The CDR3 spans 15 residues. The CDR3 loop is CASERTEFDNSPLHF. In DNA form, the CDR3 reads TGTGCCAGCGAGCGGACGGAATTTGATAATTCACCCCTCCACTTT. The variable domain in full, with the rest retrieved from reference TRBV2 and TRBJ1-6, is EPEVTQTPSHQVTQMGQEVILRCVPISNHLYFYWYRQILGQKVEFLVSFYNNEISEKSEIFDDQFSVERPDGSNFTLKIRSTKLEDSAMYFCASERTEFDNSPLHFGNGTRLTVT.

The chain carries TRBV4-1 and TRBJ2-7, with D tentatively TRBD1 (6 bases). The CDR3 is 16 residues long. V dropped 0 bases and J dropped 4 bases, with 16 bases sitting between them. Per germline, CDR1 MGHRA and CDR2 YSYEKL. The CDR3, as DNA: TGCGCCAGCAGCCAAGAAATGAATGGGGGCGCGTACGAGCAGTACTTC. It specifies CASSQEMNGGAYEQYF.

This rearrangement joins TRBV4-3 to TRBJ2-2, with 11 nucleotides matching TRBD2. The CDR3 loop spans 15 amino acids. CDR1 and CDR2 (germline): LGHNA, YSLEER. The ends lost 5 bases at V and 5 bases at J; junction bases unmatched: 4. In DNA, the CDR3 is TGCGCCAGCAGCACCCGACTAGCGGGAACCGGGGAGCTGTTTTTT. It encodes CASSTRLAGTGELFF.

The V call is TRBV3-1, the J call TRBJ2-7, with a tentative D call TRBD1 (6 bases). In germline, CDR1 is LGHDT, CDR2 YNNKEL (reference sequence). Trimming left V 5 bases short and J 0 bases short, with 17 bases between. The CDR3 is 16 residues long. The CDR3, as DNA: TGTGCCAGCAGCAAAGGACAGTACCCTAGCTCCTACGAGCAGTACTTC. It specifies CASSKGQYPSSYEQYF.